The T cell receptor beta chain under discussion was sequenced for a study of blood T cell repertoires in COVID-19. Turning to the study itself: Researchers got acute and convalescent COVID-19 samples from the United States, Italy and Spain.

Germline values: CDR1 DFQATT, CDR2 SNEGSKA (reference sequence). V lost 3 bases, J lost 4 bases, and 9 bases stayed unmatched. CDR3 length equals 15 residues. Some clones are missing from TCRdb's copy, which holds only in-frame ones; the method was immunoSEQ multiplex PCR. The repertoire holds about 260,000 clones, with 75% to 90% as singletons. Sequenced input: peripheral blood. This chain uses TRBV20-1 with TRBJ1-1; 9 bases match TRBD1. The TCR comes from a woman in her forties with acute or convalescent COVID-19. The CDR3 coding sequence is TGCAGTGCTAGTGTTACAGGGGGCGCGGTCACTGAAGCTTTCTTT. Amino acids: CSASVTGGAVTEAFF.